This T cell receptor beta chain derives from a study of regulatory T cells in long-lasting Graves disease. Relying on iRepertoire HTBI primers and Arm-PCR of CDR3 regions, the team built TCR beta libraries. TCRdb re-called the multiplex PCR reads with MiXCR, one entry per CDR3 protein. Among 400,000 to 450,000 distinct CDR3 sequences listed, over 15% were seen once. As for time point: newly diagnosed GD, antithyroid drugs for less than 3 months. There was RNA extracted from PBMCs, and the TCR library was made from it. The CDR3 extends over 11 amino acids. Germline V gene lookup returns CDR1 SQVTM and CDR2 ANQGSEA. The V and J ends lost 0 bases and 13 bases respectively, with 9 bases between them. This same sample was also taken into another study, of T cells in Graves' hyperthyroidism and ophthalmopathy.

The source material was peripheral blood mononuclear cells (PBMCs), sampled at new diagnosis, from a patient treated with antithyroid drugs. The source is a young woman with Graves disease. The rearrangement joins TRBV29-1 to TRBJ1-4; weak D call: TRBD1 (5 bases). The CDR3 DNA sequence: TGCAGCGTTGAAGACGGTCAGGGACTGTTTTTT. It translates to CSVEDGQGLFF.